Sequencing of this T cell receptor (beta chain) was carried out in a study of a mutant IDH1 vaccine in newly diagnosed glioma. Overall study findings and caveats: Approximately 93% of patients showed vaccine-induced immune responses across multiple MHC alleles.

The CDR3 extends over 12 amino acids. Germline CDR1 reads SGHNT; CDR2 reads YYREEE (reference sequence). V dropped 4 bases and J dropped 4 bases, with 9 bases sitting between them. Time point here: week 35, safety follow-up. Every vaccine dose comprised 300 ug of mutant IDH1 20-mer peptide plus topical imiquimod. Eight vaccine injections were given to patients in weeks 1, 3, 5, 7, 11, 15, 19 and 23. Here immunoSEQ multiplex PCR was the method, and the copy in TCRdb shows in-frame clones only, minus some. The table includes about 26,000 clones, 75% to 90% detected once. Comment on this clone: Its antigen is not identified.

The V call is TRBV5-4, the J call TRBJ2-7, with D perhaps matching TRBD1 (5 bases). This clonotype was obtained from a man younger than 40 with glioma. The material was PBMCs, obtained from a glioma patient whose treatment included an IDH1 peptide vaccine. This CDR3 is CASSIDRYEQYF. The CDR3 DNA reads TGTGCCAGCAGCATAGACAGATACGAGCAGTACTTC.